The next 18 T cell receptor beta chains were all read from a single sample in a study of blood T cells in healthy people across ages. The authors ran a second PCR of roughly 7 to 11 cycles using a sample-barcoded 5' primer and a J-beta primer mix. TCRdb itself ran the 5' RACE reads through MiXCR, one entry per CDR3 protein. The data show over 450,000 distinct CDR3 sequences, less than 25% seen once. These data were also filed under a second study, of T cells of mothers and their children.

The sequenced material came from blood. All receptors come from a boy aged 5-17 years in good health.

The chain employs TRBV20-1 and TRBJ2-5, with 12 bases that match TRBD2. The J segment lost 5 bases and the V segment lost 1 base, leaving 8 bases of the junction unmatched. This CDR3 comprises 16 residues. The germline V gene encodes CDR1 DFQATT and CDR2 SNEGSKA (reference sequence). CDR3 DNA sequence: TGCAGTGCTAGAGGACTAGCGGGAGCGATTGGTGAGACCCAGTACTTC. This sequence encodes CSARGLAGAIGETQYF.

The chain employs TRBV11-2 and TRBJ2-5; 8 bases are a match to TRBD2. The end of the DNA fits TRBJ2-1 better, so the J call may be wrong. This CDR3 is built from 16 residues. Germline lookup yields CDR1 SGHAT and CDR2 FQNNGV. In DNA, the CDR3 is TGTGCCAGCAGCGCGGGCCAGCGGGGGCCGGGGGATGAGCAGTTCTTC. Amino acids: CASSAGQRGPGDEQFF.

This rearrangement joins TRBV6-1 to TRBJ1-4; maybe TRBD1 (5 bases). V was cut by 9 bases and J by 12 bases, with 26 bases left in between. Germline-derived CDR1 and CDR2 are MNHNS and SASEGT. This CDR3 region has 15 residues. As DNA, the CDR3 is TGTGCCAGTAGTATGCCCGGACGGGGCCGGTCGGAACTGTTTTTT. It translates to CASSMPGRGRSELFF.

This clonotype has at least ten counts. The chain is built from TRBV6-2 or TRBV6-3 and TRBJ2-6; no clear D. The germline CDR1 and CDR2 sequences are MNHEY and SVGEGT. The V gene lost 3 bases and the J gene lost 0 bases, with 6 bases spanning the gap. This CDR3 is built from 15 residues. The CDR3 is CASSYQSSGANVLTF. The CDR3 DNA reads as TGTGCCAGCAGTTATCAAAGCTCTGGGGCCAACGTCCTGACTTTC.

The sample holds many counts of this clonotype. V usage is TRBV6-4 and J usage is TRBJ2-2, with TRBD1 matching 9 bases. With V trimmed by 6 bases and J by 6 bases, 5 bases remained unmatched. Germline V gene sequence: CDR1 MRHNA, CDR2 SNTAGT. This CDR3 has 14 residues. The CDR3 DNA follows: TGTGCCAGCAGCCCGGGACAGGGCTCCGGGGAGCTGTTTTTT. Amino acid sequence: CASSPGQGSGELFF.

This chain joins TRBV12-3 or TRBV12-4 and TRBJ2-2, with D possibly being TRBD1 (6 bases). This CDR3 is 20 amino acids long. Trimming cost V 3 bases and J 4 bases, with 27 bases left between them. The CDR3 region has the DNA TGTGCCAGCAGTTTTCGACCCCTTCTTGGAGGCAGGGGATTCACCGGGGAGCTGTTTTTT. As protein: CASSFRPLLGGRGFTGELFF.

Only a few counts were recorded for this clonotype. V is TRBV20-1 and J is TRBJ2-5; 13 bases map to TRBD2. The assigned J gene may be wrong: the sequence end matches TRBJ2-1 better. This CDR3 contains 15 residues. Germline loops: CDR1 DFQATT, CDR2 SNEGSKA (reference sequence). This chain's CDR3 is CSARSGTSGIDEQFF. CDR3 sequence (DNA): TGCAGTGCTAGATCCGGGACTAGCGGGATCGATGAGCAGTTCTTC.

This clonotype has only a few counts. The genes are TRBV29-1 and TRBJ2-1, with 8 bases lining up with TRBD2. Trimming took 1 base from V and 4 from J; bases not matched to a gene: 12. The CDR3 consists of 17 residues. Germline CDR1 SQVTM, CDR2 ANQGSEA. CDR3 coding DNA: TGCAGCGTTGAAGGTAGCGGGAACCCCCCGTGGTACAATGAGCAGTTCTTC. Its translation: CSVEGSGNPPWYNEQFF.

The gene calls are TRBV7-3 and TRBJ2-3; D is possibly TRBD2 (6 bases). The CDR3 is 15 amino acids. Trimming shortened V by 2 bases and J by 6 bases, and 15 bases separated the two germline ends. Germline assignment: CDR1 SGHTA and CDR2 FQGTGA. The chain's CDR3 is CASSLGGTAPDTQYF. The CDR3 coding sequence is TGTGCCAGCAGCTTAGGGGGGACCGCACCCGATACGCAGTATTTT.

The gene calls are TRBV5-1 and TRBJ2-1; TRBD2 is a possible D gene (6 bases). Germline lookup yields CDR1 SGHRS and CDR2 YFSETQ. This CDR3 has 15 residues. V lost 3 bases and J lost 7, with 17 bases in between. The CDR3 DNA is TGCGCCAGCAGCTGGTCCCCGGGGACTGGAAATGAGCAGTTCTTC. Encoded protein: CASSWSPGTGNEQFF.

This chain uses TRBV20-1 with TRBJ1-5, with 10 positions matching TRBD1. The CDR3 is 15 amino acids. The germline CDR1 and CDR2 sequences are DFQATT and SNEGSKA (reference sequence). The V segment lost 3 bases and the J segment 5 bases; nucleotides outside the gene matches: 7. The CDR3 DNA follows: TGCAGTGCTAGGTCCGGGACAGGGGACGATCAGCCCCAGCATTTT. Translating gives CSARSGTGDDQPQHF.

DNA for the CDR3: TGTGCCAGCAGCCCCAGGGATTATCAGCCCCAGCATTTT. This codes for CASSPRDYQPQHF. The V and J genes are TRBV7-6 and TRBJ1-5; D perhaps matches TRBD1 (5 bases). The V gene's germline CDR1 is SGHVS and CDR2 FNYEAQ. The CDR3 consists of 13 residues. With 5 bases removed from V and 5 bases from J, the gap between germline ends came to 10 bases.

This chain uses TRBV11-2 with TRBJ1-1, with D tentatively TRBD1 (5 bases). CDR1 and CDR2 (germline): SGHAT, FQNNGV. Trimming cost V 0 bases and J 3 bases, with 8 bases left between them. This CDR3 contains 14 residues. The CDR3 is CASSLEGGDTEAFF. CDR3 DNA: TGTGCCAGCAGCTTAGAGGGGGGTGACACTGAAGCTTTCTTT.

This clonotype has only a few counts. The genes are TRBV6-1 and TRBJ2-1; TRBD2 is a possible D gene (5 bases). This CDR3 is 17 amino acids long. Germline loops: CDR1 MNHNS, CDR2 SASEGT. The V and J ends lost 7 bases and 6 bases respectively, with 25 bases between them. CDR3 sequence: CASTARGVGFEGNEQFF. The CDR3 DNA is TGTGCCAGCACCGCCCGGGGAGTGGGATTTGAGGGCAATGAGCAGTTCTTC.

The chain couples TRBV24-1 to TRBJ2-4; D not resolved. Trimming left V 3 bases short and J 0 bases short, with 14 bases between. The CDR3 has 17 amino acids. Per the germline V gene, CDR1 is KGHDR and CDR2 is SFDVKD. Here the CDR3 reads CATSDPRGPGAKNIQYF. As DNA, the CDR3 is TGTGCCACCAGTGATCCGAGAGGACCGGGAGCCAAAAACATTCAGTACTTC.

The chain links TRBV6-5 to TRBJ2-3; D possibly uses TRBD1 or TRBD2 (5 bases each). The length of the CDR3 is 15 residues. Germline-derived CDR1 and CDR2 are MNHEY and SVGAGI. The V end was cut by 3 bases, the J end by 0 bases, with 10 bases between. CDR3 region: CASSYSRDSTDTQYF. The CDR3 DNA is TGTGCCAGCAGTTATTCCAGGGACAGCACAGATACGCAGTATTTT.

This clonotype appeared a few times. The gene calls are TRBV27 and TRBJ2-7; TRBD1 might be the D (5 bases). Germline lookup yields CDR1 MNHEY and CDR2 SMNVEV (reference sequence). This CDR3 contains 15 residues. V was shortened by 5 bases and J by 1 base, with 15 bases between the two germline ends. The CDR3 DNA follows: TGTGCCAGCAGTCTGGGGCTGGGGAAGTCCTACGAGCAGTACTTC. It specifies CASSLGLGKSYEQYF.

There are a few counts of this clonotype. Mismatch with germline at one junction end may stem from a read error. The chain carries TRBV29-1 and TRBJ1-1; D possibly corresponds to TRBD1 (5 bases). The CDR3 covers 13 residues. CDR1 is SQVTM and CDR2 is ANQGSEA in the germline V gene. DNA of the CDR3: TGCAGCATTGACGGGGCAGTGAACACTGAAGCTTTCTTT. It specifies CSIDGAVNTEAFF.